Shown below are 21 T cell receptor beta chains from a single sample sequenced in a study of PD-1 blockade in classical Hodgkin lymphoma. Generated by immunoSEQ multiplex PCR, the TCRdb table keeps only in-frame clones and is missing some. The sample has tens of thousands of clones, roughly 89% seen once. Every patient relapsed after autologous stem cell transplantation, and brentuximab vedotin exposure varied. The material was peripheral blood mononuclear cells (PBMCs), obtained before the second cycle of nivolumab. Receptor source: a human donor with classical Hodgkin lymphoma.

The chain carries TRBV29-1 and TRBJ1-1; the D is unclear. Germline loops: CDR1 SQVTM, CDR2 ANQGSEA. This CDR3 contains 13 residues. Trimming stripped 4 bases from V and 1 base from J, with 10 bases between. DNA of the CDR3: TGCAGCGTTGTCGAGACATGGAACACTGAAGCTTTCTTT. Translation gives CSVVETWNTEAFF.

CDR3 amino acids: CASSSPSGGFTYEQYF. CDR3 nucleotides: TGCGCCAGCAGCAGTCCTAGCGGGGGTTTCACCTACGAGCAGTACTTC. The rearrangement uses TRBV5-1 and TRBJ2-7; 10 positions match TRBD2. This CDR3 region has 16 residues. Germline values: CDR1 SGHRS, CDR2 YFSETQ. With V trimmed by 4 bases and J by 2 bases, 9 bases remained unmatched.

The chain is built from TRBV11-2 and TRBJ1-4; 9 nucleotides agree with TRBD1. The J segment lost 10 bases and the V segment lost 8 bases, leaving 8 bases of the junction unmatched. Germline assignment: CDR1 SGHAT and CDR2 FQNNGV. This CDR3 is 13 amino acids long. The CDR3 nucleotides read TGTGCCAGCGGAAGGGACAGGGAGGGAAAACTGTTTTTT. Translated: CASGRDREGKLFF.

V gene TRBV27 combines with J gene TRBJ2-1; D is possibly TRBD1 (6 bases). With 2 bases removed from V and 10 bases from J, the gap between germline ends came to 18 bases. The germline CDR1 and CDR2 sequences are MNHEY and SMNVEV (reference sequence). The CDR3 extends over 15 amino acids. The CDR3 spells CASSLDRTLTDEQFF. The CDR3 bases are TGTGCCAGCAGTTTAGACAGGACTCTTACCGACGAGCAGTTCTTC.

The chain uses TRBV5-1 and TRBJ2-3, with a tentative D call TRBD2 (5 bases). The length of the CDR3 is 15 residues. The V end lost 1 base, the J end lost 2 bases, and 11 bases lay between the germline ends. Looked up from germline, CDR1 is SGHRS and CDR2 is YFSETQ. The CDR3: CASSLSGYYTDTQYF. For the CDR3, the DNA is TGCGCCAGCAGCTTGAGCGGCTATTACACAGATACGCAGTATTTT.

The gene calls are TRBV30 and TRBJ2-2, with D tentatively TRBD1 (6 bases). The germline CDR1 and CDR2 sequences are GTSNPN and SVGIG (reference sequence). Trimming cost V 4 bases and J 1 base, with 13 bases left between them. The CDR3 has 15 amino acids. The CDR3 sequence is CAWNRGHLNTGELFF. CDR3 coding DNA: TGTGCCTGGAATAGGGGACACTTGAACACCGGGGAGCTGTTTTTT.

CDR3 in DNA: TGTGCCAGCAGCCACCAGAGTGCCTACGAGCAGTACTTC. It encodes CASSHQSAYEQYF. The V call is TRBV14, the J call TRBJ2-7; no firm D call. Germline CDR1 SGHDN, CDR2 FVKESK. The CDR3 has 13 amino acids. The V end was cut by 3 bases, the J end by 2 bases, with 8 bases between.

The V and J genes are TRBV2 and TRBJ2-1; either TRBD1 or TRBD2 may supply D (6 bases each). This CDR3 has 19 residues. The V and J ends lost 6 bases and 0 bases respectively, with 24 bases between them. CDR1 SNHLY and CDR2 FYNNEI come from the germline V gene. In DNA, the CDR3 is TGTGCCAGCAGAAGACAGGAATCGCTGGCGGGGAGCTCCTACAATGAGCAGTTCTTC. Translated: CASRRQESLAGSSYNEQFF.

This rearrangement joins TRBV5-4 to TRBJ2-7; no definite D call. Trimming pared 4 bases from V and 0 bases from J, leaving 14 bases between. The CDR3 is made up of 15 amino acids. Germline V gives CDR1 SGHNT, CDR2 YYREEE (reference sequence). CDR3 residues: CASSNPALPSYEQYF. CDR3 nucleotides: TGTGCCAGCAGCAATCCAGCCCTCCCCTCCTACGAGCAGTACTTC.

The V and J genes are TRBV7-2 and TRBJ1-1; no clear D. Germline CDR1 and CDR2: SGHTA and FQGNSA. This CDR3 is 13 amino acids long. Trimming stripped 1 base from V and 5 bases from J, with 8 bases between. DNA of the CDR3: TGTGCCAGCAGCTTAGAGGTCCCTACTGAAGCTTTCTTT. Its translation: CASSLEVPTEAFF.

The chain carries TRBV6-6 and TRBJ2-5, with D unclear. This CDR3 has 13 amino acids. V dropped 8 bases and J dropped 3 bases, with 13 bases sitting between them. In germline, CDR1 is MNHNY, CDR2 SVGAGI (reference sequence). The CDR3 protein is CASSAGQKETQYF. DNA for the CDR3: TGTGCCAGCTCTGCCGGGCAAAAAGAGACCCAGTACTTC.

The sample holds one count of this clone. The V call is TRBV2, the J call TRBJ2-7; 7 bases line up with TRBD1. Germline-derived CDR1 and CDR2 are SNHLY and FYNNEI. The CDR3 is made up of 16 amino acids. Losses at the gene ends were 6 bases for V and 3 bases for J; bases not matched to a gene: 14. In nucleotides, the CDR3 is TGTGCCAGCAGCGACGAAGTATCCGGGACAGACTACGAGCAGTACTTC. As protein: CASSDEVSGTDYEQYF.

This chain connects TRBV7-8 to TRBJ2-1; no clear D. The length of the CDR3 is 15 residues. V was clipped by 0 bases and J by 11 bases, with 17 bases between them. Germline CDR1 SGHVS, CDR2 FQNEAQ. Here the CDR3 reads CASSLAWQAYPQQFF. The CDR3 region has the DNA TGTGCCAGCAGCTTAGCGTGGCAAGCTTATCCCCAGCAGTTCTTC. The entire variable domain, with the rest obtained from reference TRBV7-8 and TRBJ2-1, is as follows: GAGVSQSPRYKVAKRGQDVALRCDPISGHVSLFWYQQALGQGPEFLTYFQNEAQLDKSGLPSDRFFAERPEGSVSTLKIQRTQQEDSAVYLCASSLAWQAYPQQFFGPGTRLTVL.

V is TRBV6-5 and J is TRBJ2-7; D is perhaps TRBD1 (6 bases). Trimming took 0 bases from V and 3 from J, leaving 15 bases between them. CDR3 length: 16 residues. CDR1 is MNHEY and CDR2 is SVGAGI in the germline V gene. The CDR3 bases are TGTGCCAGCAGTTACTCATTCCCACAGGGTATCTACGAGCAGTACTTC. It translates to CASSYSFPQGIYEQYF.

The J gene is TRBJ2-6, the V gene TRBV28, with D tentatively TRBD1 or TRBD2 (5 bases each). Germline assignment: CDR1 MDHEN and CDR2 SYDVKM. This CDR3 region has 13 residues. V lost 8 bases and J lost 5, with 10 bases in between. The CDR3 nucleotides are TGTGCCAGCGGGGGTACGCGGGCCAACGTCCTGACTTTC. It yields the protein CASGGTRANVLTF. The full variable domain, in which reference TRBV28 and TRBJ2-6 provide the parts outside the CDR3, is DVKVTQSSRYLVKRTGEKVFLECVQDMDHENMFWYRQDPGLGLRLIYFSYDVKMKEKGDIPEGYSVSREKKERFSLILESASTNQTSMYLCASGGTRANVLTFGAGSRLTVL.

The V call is TRBV29-1, the J call TRBJ2-7; 8 bases align to TRBD1. CDR3 length: 14 amino acids. In germline, CDR1 is SQVTM, CDR2 ANQGSEA. V shed 4 bases and J 5 bases; nucleotides not matched to a gene: 10. CDR3 in amino acids: CSVGGTGFGDEQYF. The CDR3, as DNA: TGCAGCGTTGGGGGGACAGGATTCGGCGACGAGCAGTACTTC.

The CDR3 here is CASSKARESDTQYF. CDR3 sequence (DNA): TGTGCCAGCAGCAAAGCTCGGGAGTCAGATACGCAGTATTTT. The V call is TRBV21-1, the J call TRBJ2-3; the D call in the table, TRBD2, was not verified against the DNA. TRBV21-1 is recorded as a pseudogene. CDR3 length: 14 residues.

This chain joins TRBV12-5 and TRBJ2-1, with 9 bases aligning to TRBD2. The V and J ends lost 4 bases and 9 bases, in that order; junction bases with no gene match: 4. The CDR3 extends over 13 amino acids. Germline CDR1 and CDR2: LGHNT and FRNRAP. The DNA of the CDR3 is TGTGCTAGTGGTTCTACACTAGCGGGTGAGCAGTTCTTC. This sequence encodes CASGSTLAGEQFF. Supplemented by reference TRBV12-5 and TRBJ2-1, the full variable domain reads DARVTQTPRHKVTEMGQEVTMRCQPILGHNTVFWYRQTMMQGLELLAYFRNRAPLDDSGMPKDRFSAEMPDATLATLKIQPSEPRDSAVYFCASGSTLAGEQFFGPGTRLTVL.

V and J are TRBV7-2 and TRBJ2-3; TRBD2 matches at 7 bases. This CDR3 region has 16 residues. Unmatched junction bases numbered 13, after V lost 5 bases and J lost 5 bases. The germline V gene encodes CDR1 SGHTA and CDR2 FQGNSA. This CDR3 is CASSLPGTTFEDTQYF. In nucleotides, the CDR3 is TGTGCCAGCAGCCTCCCCGGGACTACTTTTGAAGATACGCAGTATTTT.

The chain employs TRBV18 and TRBJ1-2; weak D call: TRBD1 (5 bases). Germline V CDR1 and CDR2: KGHSH, LQKENI. The germline V and J ends were trimmed by 4 bases and 0 bases, with 12 bases remaining between them. The CDR3 extends over 15 amino acids. The CDR3 is CASSLGAAANYGYTF. The CDR3 DNA reads TGTGCCAGCTCACTAGGGGCCGCAGCTAACTATGGCTACACCTTC.

The chain has TRBV28 and TRBJ2-7; tentatively, D is TRBD2 (6 bases). Trimming left V 2 bases short and J 4 bases short, with 12 bases between. The length of the CDR3 is 14 residues. Germline V gene lookup returns CDR1 MDHEN and CDR2 SYDVKM. The CDR3 coding sequence is TGTGCCAGCAGTTTAACCGGGACTCCTTACGAGCAGTACTTC. Its protein product is CASSLTGTPYEQYF. Complete variable domain (other parts from reference TRBV28 and TRBJ2-7): DVKVTQSSRYLVKRTGEKVFLECVQDMDHENMFWYRQDPGLGLRLIYFSYDVKMKEKGDIPEGYSVSREKKERFSLILESASTNQTSMYLCASSLTGTPYEQYFGPGTRLTVT.